This T cell receptor (beta chain) is drawn from a study of shared T cell receptors in the human thymus. Some clones are missing from TCRdb's copy, which holds only in-frame ones; the method was immunoSEQ multiplex PCR. The table records roughly 560,000 clones, about 84% of them present only once. The CDR3 sequence is 14 residues long. V trimming: 6 bases; J trimming: 4 bases; junction bases outside the gene matches: 2. Germline CDR1 reads MNHNY; CDR2 reads SVGAGI (reference sequence). These data also formed part of another study, on human thymus T cells. As reported in that work: Donor material was obtained from healthy Finnish infants undergoing corrective surgery for congenital heart defects. From resections taken during corrective heart surgery, the thymus tissue was obtained. There appeared to be biased usage of V and J genes in thymic and blood repertoires. Unrelated people showed highly overlapping thymic repertoires, related research reported.

This chain joins TRBV6-6 and TRBJ2-2; 10 positions match TRBD2. The sequence derives from a boy less than two years old with a congenital heart defect. The sequencing input was thymocytes. The CDR3 nucleotides are TGTGCCAGCAGGCTAGCGGGAGCCACCGGGGAGCTGTTTTTT. This codes for CASRLAGATGELFF.